The 18 T cell receptor beta chains in this list originate from one sample, sequenced in a study of CD8+ T cells in alopecia areata. As to treatment: oral pan-JAK inhibitor, 5-10 mg twice daily. Sequencing templates came from extracted RNA that was reverse transcribed into cDNA. This table comes from immunoSEQ multiplex PCR, and its TCRdb copy is limited to in-frame clones, with some not included. Of under 300,000 clones in the sample, 60% were seen once. The source was CD4+ T cells sorted from blood, collected between weeks 51 and 54, from a patient treated with tofacitinib. These receptor sequences come from a human donor with alopecia areata.

The rearrangement joins TRBV7-9 to TRBJ2-3; D is ambiguous. The CDR3 length is 15 residues. Germline lookup yields CDR1 SEHNR and CDR2 FQNEAQ (reference sequence). Trimming shortened V by 2 bases and J by 5 bases, and 14 bases separated the two germline ends. The CDR3 coding sequence is TGTGCCAGCAGCTTACTCGACAAGGTGGGAGATACGCAGTATTTT. Its translation: CASSLLDKVGDTQYF.

The chain is built from TRBV2 and TRBJ2-3; 10 nucleotides align to TRBD2. This CDR3 contains 18 residues. The trim removed 4 bases at V and 0 bases at J, leaving 10 bases unmatched. Germline CDR1 and CDR2: SNHLY and FYNNEI. The CDR3 region has the DNA TGTGCCAGCAGTGTCCCTAGGACTAGCGGCTCTAGCACAGATACGCAGTATTTT. It translates to CASSVPRTSGSSTDTQYF.

This chain uses TRBV6-6 with TRBJ1-4; D unresolved. V was clipped by 6 bases and J by 8 bases, with 10 bases between them. From germline, CDR1 is MNHNY and CDR2 SVGAGI (reference sequence). This CDR3 comprises 12 residues. Here the CDR3 DNA reads TGTGCCAGCAGCCCTATTGGAGAAAAACTGTTTTTT. Translating it yields CASSPIGEKLFF.

The CDR3, as DNA: TGCAGCGTTGTTGGACAGGGCTGGACTGAAGCTTTCTTT. Translated, it gives CSVVGQGWTEAFF. The rearrangement uses TRBV29-1 and TRBJ1-1; 8 bases align to TRBD1. The junction had 6 bases not matched to a gene; V was cut back by 4 bases and J by 5 bases. Germline lookup yields CDR1 SQVTM and CDR2 ANQGSEA. CDR3 size: 13 residues.

This clone was observed a few times. The chain uses TRBV7-9 and TRBJ2-5; D is possibly TRBD2 (5 bases). V gave up 5 bases and J gave up 0 bases, with 25 bases separating them. Per germline, CDR1 SEHNR and CDR2 FQNEAQ (reference sequence). This CDR3 comprises 19 residues. CDR3 nucleotides: TGTGCCAGCAGCCTCGGCCCGGCCTTCGGGCGAGGGTACCAAGAGACCCAGTACTTC. This codes for CASSLGPAFGRGYQETQYF.

This CDR3 reads CSVGRQGPTEAFF. As DNA, the CDR3 is TGCAGCGTTGGACGACAGGGCCCCACTGAAGCTTTCTTT. This sequence joins TRBV29-1 and TRBJ1-1, with 7 positions matching TRBD1. Trimming cost V 4 bases and J 4 bases; bases outside gene matches: 6. The CDR3 is 13 amino acids. CDR1 and CDR2 from the germline V gene are SQVTM and ANQGSEA.

This sequence joins TRBV9 and TRBJ1-2; D unclear. Germline values: CDR1 SGDLS, CDR2 YYNGEE. Deletions cut 1 base from V and 2 bases from J, with 6 bases between. This CDR3 has 13 residues. The CDR3 coding sequence is TGTGCCAGCAGCGTAAATCCAAACTATGGCTACACCTTC. It encodes CASSVNPNYGYTF.

The rearrangement joins TRBV7-3 to TRBJ2-3; D is perhaps TRBD1 or TRBD2 (5 bases each). Germline assignment: CDR1 SGHTA and CDR2 FQGTGA. Trimming shortened V by 4 bases and J by 0 bases, and 11 bases separated the two germline ends. This CDR3 contains 15 residues. In DNA form, the CDR3 reads TGTGCCAGCAGCTCCGGGGCCTTTAGCACAGATACGCAGTATTTT. It translates to CASSSGAFSTDTQYF.

Note on this clone: The sample carries other DNA sequences with the same CDR3. The rearrangement uses TRBV30 and TRBJ2-7; D unclear. With 0 bases removed from V and 3 bases from J, the gap between germline ends came to 6 bases. The CDR3 has 12 amino acids. Germline CDR1 GTSNPN, CDR2 SVGIG (reference sequence). In nucleotides, the CDR3 is TGTGCCTGGAGTGTGTCAAGCTACGAGCAGTACTTC. This sequence encodes CAWSVSSYEQYF.

The V call is TRBV7-8, the J call TRBJ1-1, with TRBD1 identical over 12 bases. The V gene's germline CDR1 is SGHVS and CDR2 FQNEAQ. V lost 5 bases, J lost 11 bases, and 6 bases stayed unmatched. This CDR3 comprises 13 residues. DNA of the CDR3: TGTGCCAGCAGCAAGGGACAGGGGGCTGCCGCTTTCTTT. Protein: CASSKGQGAAAFF.

This clone occurred a few times. V usage is TRBV6-1 and J usage is TRBJ2-3, with D perhaps TRBD1 (5 bases). Germline V CDR1 and CDR2: MNHNS, SASEGT. The CDR3 consists of 13 residues. V shed 4 bases and J shed 1 base, with 6 bases lying between them. The CDR3 sequence is CASSGQRTDTQYF. CDR3 bases: TGTGCCAGCAGTGGACAGCGCACAGATACGCAGTATTTT.

This sequence joins TRBV23-1 and TRBJ1-5; 8 bases agree with TRBD1. TRBV23-1 is sorted into the ORF group, with uncertain function. The CDR3 has 16 residues. Germline trimming cut 7 bases from V and 2 bases from J; bases unmatched to any gene: 10. The CDR3 is CASTSDRAGGNQPQHF. The CDR3 DNA sequence: TGCGCCAGCACCTCGGACAGGGCGGGAGGCAATCAGCCCCAGCATTTT.

This clone was detected only a few times. J is TRBJ2-7 and V is TRBV13; 8 nucleotides match TRBD2. V dropped 5 bases and J dropped 2; count of bases not matched to a gene: 14. The CDR3 spans 17 residues. The germline CDR1 and CDR2 sequences are PRHDT and FYEKMQ (reference sequence). The chain's CDR3 is CASSLRPQRGWPYEQYF. The CDR3 nucleotides are TGTGCCAGCAGCCTTAGGCCGCAGCGGGGGTGGCCCTACGAGCAGTACTTC.

The rearrangement uses TRBV29-1 and TRBJ2-3; D might be TRBD2 (6 bases). Trimming pared 7 bases from V and 2 bases from J, leaving 13 bases between. This CDR3 comprises 13 residues. CDR1 SQVTM and CDR2 ANQGSEA come from the germline V gene. Here the CDR3 reads CSAGRRDTDTQYF. CDR3 in DNA: TGCAGCGCTGGGAGGCGGGACACAGATACGCAGTATTTT.

The chain recombines TRBV27 with TRBJ2-5; TRBD1 matches 7 bases. There are 13 residues in the CDR3. With V trimmed by 3 bases and J by 7 bases, 5 bases remained unmatched. Germline values: CDR1 MNHEY, CDR2 SMNVEV (reference sequence). CDR3 sequence: CASSFRGLGTQYF. As DNA, the CDR3 is TGTGCCAGCAGTTTTAGGGGGCTGGGGACCCAGTACTTC.

About this clone: Germline and junction disagree at one end, which may indicate a read error. V usage is TRBV7-7 and J usage is TRBJ2-5, with D perhaps TRBD1 (6 bases). This CDR3 is 14 amino acids long. Germline loops: CDR1 SSHAT, CDR2 FNYEAQ (reference sequence). For the CDR3, the DNA is TGTGCTAGCAGCTATACAGGGACCCAAGAGACCCAGTACTTC. Translating it yields CASSYTGTQETQYF. Full variable domain (rest looked up from reference TRBV7-7 and TRBJ2-5): GAGVSQSPRYKVTKRGQDVTLRCDPISSHATLYWYQQALGQGPEFLTYFNYEAQPDKSGLPSDRFSAERPEGSISTLTIQRTEQRDSAMYRCASSYTGTQETQYFGPGTRLLVL.

This chain joins TRBV4-1 and TRBJ2-5; D is undetermined. Germline loops: CDR1 MGHRA, CDR2 YSYEKL. V lost 4 bases, J lost 3 bases, and 9 bases lay in between. The length of the CDR3 is 13 residues. The CDR3, as DNA: TGCGCCAGCAGCCGTTGGGAAGAAGAGACCCAGTACTTC. Encoded protein: CASSRWEEETQYF.

V and J are TRBV4-3 and TRBJ2-7, with D perhaps given as TRBD1 or TRBD2 (5 bases each). This CDR3 has 15 amino acids. Germline V CDR1 and CDR2: LGHNA, YSLEER. Trimming shortened V by 0 bases and J by 2 bases, and 11 bases separated the two germline ends. This CDR3 is CASSQESRGAYEQYF. CDR3 nucleotides: TGCGCCAGCAGCCAAGAATCTCGAGGGGCCTACGAGCAGTACTTC.